Below are 14 T cell receptor beta chains sequenced from a single sample in a study of post-analysis software for immune sequencing data. Broader study findings: In patients, about five TRBV segments were more frequent than in controls, with TRBV5-6, TRBV5-1 and TRBV20-1 among them.

Included in the TCR beta cDNA libraries were unique molecular identifiers. MiXCR, run by TCRdb on the PCR reads, gives a single entry per CDR3 protein. Of approximately 160,000 distinct CDR3 sequences listed, roughly 31% are singletons. Antigens of these TCRs are unknown. Material for sequencing was blood. These receptors came from a girl aged 5-17 years with multiple sclerosis.

The J gene is TRBJ2-1, the V gene TRBV30; D tentatively fits TRBD1 or TRBD2 (5 bases each). V was clipped by 2 bases and J by 5 bases, with 10 bases between them. The CDR3 runs to 13 residues. Germline loops: CDR1 GTSNPN, CDR2 SVGIG (reference sequence). CDR3 sequence (DNA): TGTGCCTGGAGTCGGGACCCCAACAATGAGCAGTTCTTC. This encodes CAWSRDPNNEQFF.

A few counts support this clonotype. A much larger clonotype is one base distant, so this may be a read error. The rearrangement joins TRBV20-1 to TRBJ2-1; a weak D match, TRBD2 (5 bases). Germline V lookup: CDR1 DFQATT, CDR2 SNEGSKA (reference sequence). This CDR3 contains 14 residues. Deletions cut 0 bases from V and 13 bases from J, with 19 bases between. The CDR3 loop reads CSARDSQRQETQFF. For the CDR3, the DNA is TGCAGTGCTAGAGATTCTCAGCGGCAAGAGACCCAGTTCTTC.

In the case of this clonotype: This sequence may be a read error, since a much larger clone differs from it by one base. This sequence joins TRBV29-1 and TRBJ2-1; the D gene is possibly TRBD1 (5 bases). V lost 2 bases and J 13 bases, leaving 18 bases between the germline ends. Per the germline V gene, CDR1 is SQVTM and CDR2 is ANQGSEA. The CDR3 contains 13 residues. The CDR3 loop is CSVERSGIETQFF. CDR3 in DNA: TGCAGCGTTGAAAGATCAGGGATCGAGACCCAGTTCTTC.

Ten or more counts support this clonotype. The J gene is TRBJ2-6, the V gene TRBV28; no clear D gene. CDR1 MDHEN and CDR2 SYDVKM come from the germline V gene. CDR3 size: 14 residues. V lost 7 bases, J lost 0 bases, and 7 bases lay in between. As DNA, the CDR3 is TGTGCCAGCAACCTAAACTCTGGGGCCAACGTCCTGACTTTC. Translated: CASNLNSGANVLTF.

The chain's CDR3 is CASSPIQYNEQFF. CDR3 in DNA: TGTGCCAGCAGCCCTATACAGTACAATGAGCAGTTCTTC. The chain couples TRBV7-6 to TRBJ2-1, with D hard to call. This CDR3 spans 13 amino acids. Germline assignment: CDR1 SGHVS and CDR2 FNYEAQ. Trimming shortened V by 5 bases and J by 4 bases, and 9 bases separated the two germline ends.

A note on this clonotype: A much larger clonotype is one base distant, so this may be a read error. This chain links TRBV4-1 with TRBJ2-3; a possible D gene is TRBD1 (6 bases). The CDR3 spans 16 residues. Germline assignment: CDR1 MGHRA and CDR2 YSYEKL. The CDR3 DNA reads as TGCGCCAGCAGCCTCGGACCGGGACAATCTTCAGATGCGCAGTATTTT. Protein sequence: CASSLGPGQSSDAQYF.

The chain recombines TRBV12-3 or TRBV12-4 with TRBJ1-2; TRBD1 might be the D (5 bases). The germline V and J ends were trimmed by 5 bases and 4 bases, with 17 bases remaining between them. CDR3 length: 15 amino acids. CDR3 bases: TGTGCCAGCAGTCCCTCCTTCGGGACTATCTATGGCTACACCTTC. Amino acid sequence: CASSPSFGTIYGYTF.

The rearrangement joins TRBV9 to TRBJ1-4, with TRBD1 matching over 9 bases. The CDR3 is made up of 12 amino acids. V gave up 3 bases and J gave up 14 bases; unmatched junction bases: 5. In germline, CDR1 is SGDLS, CDR2 YYNGEE. CDR3 sequence: CASSGYRGRLFF. The DNA for the CDR3 is TGTGCCAGCAGCGGATACAGGGGGCGGCTGTTTTTT.

This clonotype was recorded at least ten times. The V and J genes are TRBV5-5 and TRBJ1-2; D may be TRBD1 (6 bases). Trimming took 1 base from V and 8 from J, leaving 12 bases between them. Germline V gene data show CDR1 as SGHKS and CDR2 as YYEKEE (reference sequence). There are 13 residues in the CDR3. The CDR3 sequence is CASSLNRVEGYTF. CDR3 coding DNA: TGTGCCAGCAGCTTGAACAGGGTGGAAGGCTACACCTTC.

The V call is TRBV12-3 or TRBV12-4, the J call TRBJ1-5; D not certain. The CDR3 is 13 residues long. The V and J ends lost 6 bases and 7 bases respectively, with 13 bases between them. Written as DNA, the CDR3 is TGTGCCAGCAGGTCGTCGGGGAACCAGCCCCAGCATTTT. This gives the protein CASRSSGNQPQHF.

Note on this clonotype: A much more abundant neighbour one base away suggests this may be a read error. This chain joins TRBV29-1 and TRBJ2-1; 9 nucleotides line up with TRBD2. From germline, CDR1 is SQVTM and CDR2 ANQGSEA. The CDR3 runs 14 residues. J was trimmed by 13 bases and V by 3 bases; bases with no gene match: 13. The CDR3 is CSVEGGRAKKTQFF. CDR3 sequence (DNA): TGCAGCGTTGAGGGCGGGAGGGCCAAAAAGACCCAGTTCTTC.

Points on this clonotype: A much more abundant neighbour one base away suggests this may be a read error. The DNA for the CDR3 is TGCAGCGTTTGGGGGCCAGGGTCTGGCACCTACGATGAGCAGTTCTTC. This codes for CSVWGPGSGTYDEQFF. V is TRBV29-1 and J is TRBJ2-1; D is perhaps TRBD1 (6 bases). This CDR3 region has 16 residues. In germline, CDR1 is SQVTM, CDR2 ANQGSEA.

Ten or more counts support this clonotype. The chain's CDR3 is CASSPGTSGSNEQFF. In DNA, the CDR3 is TGTGCCAGCAGTCCTGGGACTAGCGGGAGCAATGAGCAGTTCTTC. The chain combines TRBV27 with TRBJ2-1, with 14 bases matching TRBD2. This CDR3 comprises 15 residues. CDR1 and CDR2 (germline): MNHEY, SMNVEV (reference sequence). V dropped 5 bases and J dropped 6; count of bases not matched to a gene: 3.

As for this clonotype: Just one base apart from a much larger clone, this may be a read error. The CDR3 does not close with the conserved phenylalanine or tryptophan, likely indicating a read error. The J gene is TRBJ2-3, the V gene TRBV20-1; weak D call: TRBD2 (6 bases). The CDR3 covers 15 residues. V was clipped by 4 bases and J by 2 bases, with 16 bases between them. Germline values: CDR1 DFQATT, CDR2 SNEGSKA (reference sequence). CDR3 sequence reads: CSATSGLEVTDTQYL. Here the CDR3 DNA reads TGCAGTGCTACCAGCGGGCTAGAGGTCACAGATACGCAGTATTTG.